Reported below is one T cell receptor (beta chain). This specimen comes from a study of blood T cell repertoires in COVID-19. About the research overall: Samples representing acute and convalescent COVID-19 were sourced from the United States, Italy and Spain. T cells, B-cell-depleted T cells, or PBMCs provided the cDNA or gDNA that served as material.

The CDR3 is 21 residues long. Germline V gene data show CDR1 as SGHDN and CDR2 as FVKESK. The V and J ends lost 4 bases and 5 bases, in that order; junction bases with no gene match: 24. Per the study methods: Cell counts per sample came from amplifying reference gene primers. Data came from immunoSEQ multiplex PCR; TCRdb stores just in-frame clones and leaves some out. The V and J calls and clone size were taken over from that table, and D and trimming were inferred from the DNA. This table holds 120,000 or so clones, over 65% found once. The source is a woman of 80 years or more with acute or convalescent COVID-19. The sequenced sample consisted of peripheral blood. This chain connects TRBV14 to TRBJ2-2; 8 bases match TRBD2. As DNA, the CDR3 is TGTGCCAGCAGCCTTGGAGCGCCCTTTGGGCGGGAGGTATCGCGGACCGGGGAGCTGTTTTTT. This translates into CASSLGAPFGREVSRTGELFF.